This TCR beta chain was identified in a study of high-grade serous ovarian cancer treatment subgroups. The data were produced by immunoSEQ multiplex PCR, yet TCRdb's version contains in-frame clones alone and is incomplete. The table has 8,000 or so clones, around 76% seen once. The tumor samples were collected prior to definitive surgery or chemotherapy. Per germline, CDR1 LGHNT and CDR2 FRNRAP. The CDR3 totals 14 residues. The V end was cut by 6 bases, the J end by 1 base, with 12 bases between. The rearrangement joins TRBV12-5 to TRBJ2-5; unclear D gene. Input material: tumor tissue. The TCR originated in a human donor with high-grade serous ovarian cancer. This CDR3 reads CASGRIGGQETQYF. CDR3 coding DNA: TGTGCTAGTGGCCGTATCGGCGGCCAAGAGACCCAGTACTTC.